Here is one T cell receptor (beta chain) with its context. Its target is unknown. Germline CDR1 and CDR2: SQVTM and ANQGSEA. V lost 4 bases, J lost 0 bases, and 2 bases stayed unmatched. The CDR3 consists of 14 residues. Clones were read by immunoSEQ multiplex PCR, and TCRdb kept only the in-frame ones, dropping some. The sample shows some 20,000 clones, approximately 84% of them seen only once. This sample is part of a study of lymphopenia after photon versus proton radiotherapy. Findings and limits, study-wide: After the lymphocyte nadir, photon-treated repertoires showed oligoclonal expansion, especially of CD8+ Temra cells. Proton therapy kept repertoires fairly stable, unlike photons, which gained effector/memory cells.

This receptor was taken from a woman aged 50 to 60 with pancreatic cancer. Sequences were derived from peripheral blood, sampled from a patient treated with photon-based radiotherapy. V usage is TRBV29-1 and J usage is TRBJ2-1; the match to TRBD2 covers 8 bases. The CDR3 sequence: CSVASGSSYNEQFF. CDR3 in DNA: TGCAGCGTTGCAAGCGGGAGCTCCTACAATGAGCAGTTCTTC.